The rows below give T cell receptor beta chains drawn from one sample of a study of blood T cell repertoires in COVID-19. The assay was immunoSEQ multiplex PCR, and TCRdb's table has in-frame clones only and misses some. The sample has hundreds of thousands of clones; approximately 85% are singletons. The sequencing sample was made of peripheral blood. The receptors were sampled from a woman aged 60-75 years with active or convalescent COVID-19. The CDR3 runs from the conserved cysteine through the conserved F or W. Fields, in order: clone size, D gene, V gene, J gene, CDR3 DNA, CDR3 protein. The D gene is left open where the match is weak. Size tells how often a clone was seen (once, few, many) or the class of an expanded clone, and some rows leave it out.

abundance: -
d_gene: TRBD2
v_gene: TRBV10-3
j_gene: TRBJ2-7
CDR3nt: TGTGCCATCAGTAAAGCTAGCGGGGAAACCTACGAGCAGTACTTC
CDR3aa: CAISKASGETYEQYF

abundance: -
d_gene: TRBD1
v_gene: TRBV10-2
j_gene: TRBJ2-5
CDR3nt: TGCGCCAGCAGTGAGACGGACAGGGGACCCCAGTACTTC
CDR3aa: CASSETDRGPQYF

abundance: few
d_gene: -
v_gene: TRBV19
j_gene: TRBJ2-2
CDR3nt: TGTGCCAGTAGGGTCAGCGTGAACACCGGGGAGCTGTTTTTT
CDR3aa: CASRVSVNTGELFF

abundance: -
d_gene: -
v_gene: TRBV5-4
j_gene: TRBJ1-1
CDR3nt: TGTGCCAGCAGCCCGACTTTTTTGAACACTGAAGCTTTCTTT
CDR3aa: CASSPTFLNTEAFF

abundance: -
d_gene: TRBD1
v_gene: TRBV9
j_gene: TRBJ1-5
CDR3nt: TGTGCCAGCAGCGAGCAGGGACAGGTTAATCAGCCCCAGCATTTT
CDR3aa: CASSEQGQVNQPQHF

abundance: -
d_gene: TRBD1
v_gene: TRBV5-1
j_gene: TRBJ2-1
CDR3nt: TGCGCCAGCAGCTTGGGGGACAGCCACAATGAGCAGTTCTTC
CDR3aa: CASSLGDSHNEQFF

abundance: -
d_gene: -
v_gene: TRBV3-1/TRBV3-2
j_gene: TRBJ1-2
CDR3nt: TGTGCCAGCAGCGCCACCGGGGTTAACTATGGCTACACCTTC
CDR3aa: CASSATGVNYGYTF

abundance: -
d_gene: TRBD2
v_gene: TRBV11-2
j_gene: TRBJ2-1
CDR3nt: TGTGCCAGCAGCCTGAGTGGGGGACTAGCGGGATACAATGAGCAGTTCTTC
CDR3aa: CASSLSGGLAGYNEQFF

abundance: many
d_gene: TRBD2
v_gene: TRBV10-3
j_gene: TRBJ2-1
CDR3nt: TGTGCCATCACTCCCTACACTAGCGGGGGCCGGGATGAGCAGTTCTTC
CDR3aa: CAITPYTSGGRDEQFF

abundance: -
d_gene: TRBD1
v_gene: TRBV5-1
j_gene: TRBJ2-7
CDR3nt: TGCGCCAGCAGCTATGACAGGGGTTCCTACGAGCAGTACTTC
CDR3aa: CASSYDRGSYEQYF

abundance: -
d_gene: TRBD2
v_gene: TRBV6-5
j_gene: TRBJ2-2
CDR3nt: TGTGCCACACGGGGGGGCCCGAACACCGGGGAGCTGTTTTTT
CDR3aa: CATRGGPNTGELFF

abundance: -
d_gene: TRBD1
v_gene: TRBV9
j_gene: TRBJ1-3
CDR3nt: TGTGCCAGCAGTAGGACAGGGCTTGGAAACACCATATATTTT
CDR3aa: CASSRTGLGNTIYF

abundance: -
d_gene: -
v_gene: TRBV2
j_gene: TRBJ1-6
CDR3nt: TGTGCCAGCAGTGAAATGACAGTGGCCAATTCACCCCTCCACTTT
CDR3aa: CASSEMTVANSPLHF

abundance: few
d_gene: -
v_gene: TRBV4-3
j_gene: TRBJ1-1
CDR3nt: TGCGCCAGCAGAGCAGGGGATTCGAACACTGAAGCTTTCTTT
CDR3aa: CASRAGDSNTEAFF

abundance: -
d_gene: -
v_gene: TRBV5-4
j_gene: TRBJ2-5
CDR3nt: TGTGCCAGCAGCTTCGGTTTGGAGACCCAGTACTTC
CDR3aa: CASSFGLETQYF

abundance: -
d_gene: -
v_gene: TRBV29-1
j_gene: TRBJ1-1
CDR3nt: TGCAGCGTTGAGCGACAGGAGAACACTGAAGCTTTCTTT
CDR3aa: CSVERQENTEAFF

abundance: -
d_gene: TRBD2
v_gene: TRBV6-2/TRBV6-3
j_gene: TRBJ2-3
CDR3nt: TGTGCCAGCAGCCACGGGGGGGCCGGCACAGATACGCAGTATTTT
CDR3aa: CASSHGGAGTDTQYF

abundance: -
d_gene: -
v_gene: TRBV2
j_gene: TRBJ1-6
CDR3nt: TGTGCCCGCCAAATAGCGAGCATTCAAGGGTCACCCCTCCACTTT
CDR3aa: CARQIASIQGSPLHF

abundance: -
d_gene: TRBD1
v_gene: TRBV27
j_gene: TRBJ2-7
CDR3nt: TGTGCCAGCAGCACAAACGGACAGGGGGACTACGAGCAGTACTTC
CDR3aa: CASSTNGQGDYEQYF

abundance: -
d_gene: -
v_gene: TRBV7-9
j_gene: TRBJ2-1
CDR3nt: TGTGCCAGCAGCTTTACCGGGACTTCCTACAATGAGCAGTTCTTC
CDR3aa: CASSFTGTSYNEQFF